The rows below give T cell receptor beta chains drawn from one sample of a study of blood T cells in healthy people across ages. A single record per CDR3 protein comes from TCRdb applying MiXCR to the 5' RACE reads. Among a few hundred thousand distinct CDR3 sequences listed, around 27% were seen once. These same data were also listed under a study on T cells of mothers and their children.

Sequenced sample: blood. The receptors shown here come from a boy between 2 and 10 years old in good health. The CDR3 runs from the conserved cysteine through the conserved F or W. The order of the fields is D gene, J gene, V gene, CDR3 length, clone size, CDR3 protein, CDR3 DNA. A D gene is named only where the DNA matches it firmly. Clone size, where shown, is once, few, many, or a class for clones that have expanded.

- | TRBJ2-4 | TRBV30 | 12 | - | CAWSSHRDIQYF | TGTGCCTGGAGTTCCCATAGGGACATTCAGTACTTC
TRBD2 | TRBJ2-3 | TRBV14 | 17 | - | CASSRPGGRDFTDTQYF | TGTGCCAGCAGCAGGCCGGGAGGGAGGGATTTCACAGATACGCAGTATTTT
TRBD2 | TRBJ2-5 | TRBV5-1 | 15 | - | CASRSSGRYQETQYF | TGCGCCAGCAGATCTAGCGGGAGGTACCAAGAGACCCAGTACTTC
TRBD2 | TRBJ2-1 | TRBV20-1 | 14 | - | CSAITGTSGRSEFF | TGCAGTGCGATAACCGGGACTAGCGGGAGATCTGAGTTCTTC
TRBD1 | TRBJ2-7 | TRBV6-2/TRBV6-3 | 17 | - | CASSLQLRGTGNNEQYF | TGTGCCAGCAGCCTCCAATTAAGGGGGACAGGGAACAACGAGCAGTACTTC
- | TRBJ1-3 | TRBV3-1 | 14 | - | CASSQGVQGNTIYF | TGTGCCAGCAGCCAAGGGGTACAGGGAAACACCATATATTTT
- | TRBJ2-7 | TRBV6-1 | 13 | - | CASSIAFSYEQYF | TGTGCCAGCAGTATTGCGTTTTCCTACGAGCAGTACTTC
- | TRBJ2-5 | TRBV7-2 | 13 | - | CASSRDLEETQYF | TGTGCCAGCAGCAGAGATTTGGAAGAGACCCAGTACTTC
- | TRBJ1-2 | TRBV7-2 | 14 | - | CASSPPGSGYGYTF | TGTGCCAGCAGCCCACCGGGGTCGGGCTATGGCTACACCTTC
- | TRBJ2-1 | TRBV3-1 | 16 | - | CASSPKGGKSYNEQFF | TGTGCCAGCAGCCCAAAGGGCGGAAAGTCCTACAATGAGCAGTTCTTC
TRBD2 | TRBJ2-5 | TRBV6-8 | 17 | - | CASSYNPSGTSQETQYF | TGTGCCAGCAGTTATAATCCGAGCGGGACGAGCCAAGAGACCCAGTACTTC
TRBD2 | TRBJ2-1 | TRBV4-3 | 17 | - | CASSQDPIAGAYNEQFF | TGCGCCAGCAGCCAAGATCCTATAGCGGGAGCATACAATGAGCAGTTCTTC
- | TRBJ2-3 | TRBV5-1 | 13 | few | CASSISSTDTQYF | TGCGCCAGCAGTATCTCTAGCACAGATACGCAGTATTTT
- | TRBJ1-4 | TRBV27 | 16 | - | CASSLSVLATNEKLFF | TGTGCCAGCAGTTTATCAGTGCTAGCAACTAATGAAAAACTGTTTTTT
- | TRBJ1-6 | TRBV7-2 | 14 | - | CASSLGRTASPLHF | TGTGCCAGCAGCTTAGGACGGACCGCTTCACCCCTCCACTTT
- | TRBJ2-7 | TRBV6-6 | 15 | - | CASSYGSLDSYEQYF | TGTGCCAGCAGTTACGGCAGCCTCGATTCCTACGAGCAGTACTTC
- | TRBJ2-1 | TRBV13 | 13 | - | CASSPPSGNEQFF | TGTGCCAGCAGCCCCCCGTCCGGCAATGAGCAGTTCTTC
- | TRBJ2-3 | TRBV6-2/TRBV6-3 | 14 | - | CASSIRSDPDTQYF | TGTGCCAGCAGTATAAGGTCGGATCCAGATACGCAGTATTTT
- | TRBJ2-7 | TRBV6-1 | 14 | few | CASKASPSGYEQYF | TGTGCCAGCAAGGCTTCTCCTTCGGGCTACGAGCAGTACTTC
- | TRBJ2-7 | TRBV20-1 | 14 | - | CSAFAFGRRYEQYF | TGCAGTGCGTTCGCGTTTGGACGAAGGTACGAGCAGTACTTC
TRBD2 | TRBJ2-1 | TRBV24-1 | 14 | - | CATSDTTSSNEQFF | TGTGCCACCAGTGACACGACTAGCTCCAATGAGCAGTTCTTC
- | TRBJ2-4 | TRBV4-1 | 16 | - | CASSQGHSMAKNIQYF | TGCGCCAGCAGCCAAGGACACAGCATGGCCAAAAACATTCAGTACTTC